This TCR beta chain derives from a study of blood T cell repertoires in COVID-19. At the level of the study: The samples span acute and convalescent COVID-19 from the United States, Italy and Spain. From T cells, B-cell-depleted T cells, or PBMCs came the material, which was cDNA or gDNA.

Authors' analysis steps: Quantification of nucleated cells was approximated via reference gene primer amplification. Generated by immunoSEQ multiplex PCR, the TCRdb table keeps only in-frame clones and is missing some. D and trimming were read from the DNA, whereas the V and J calls and clone size are those reported in that table. The sample consists of hundreds of thousands of clones, about 88% of them appearing once. The CDR3 totals 15 residues. Germline-derived CDR1 and CDR2 are SNHLY and FYNNEI. Trimming stripped 2 bases from V and 8 bases from J, with 16 bases between. The J gene is TRBJ2-1, the V gene TRBV2; the D gene is possibly TRBD1 (6 bases). Sequencing was done on a sample of peripheral blood. The sequence derives from a woman aged 55-69 years with COVID-19, enrolled during active disease. The CDR3 reads CASSERDTVFHEQFF. The CDR3 bases are TGTGCCAGCAGTGAACGGGACACAGTCTTCCATGAGCAGTTCTTC. Using reference TRBV2 and TRBJ2-1 for the parts outside the CDR3, the full variable domain is EPEVTQTPSHQVTQMGQEVILRCVPISNHLYFYWYRQILGQKVEFLVSFYNNEISEKSEIFDDQFSVERPDGSNFTLKIRSTKLEDSAMYFCASSERDTVFHEQFFGPGTRLTVL.